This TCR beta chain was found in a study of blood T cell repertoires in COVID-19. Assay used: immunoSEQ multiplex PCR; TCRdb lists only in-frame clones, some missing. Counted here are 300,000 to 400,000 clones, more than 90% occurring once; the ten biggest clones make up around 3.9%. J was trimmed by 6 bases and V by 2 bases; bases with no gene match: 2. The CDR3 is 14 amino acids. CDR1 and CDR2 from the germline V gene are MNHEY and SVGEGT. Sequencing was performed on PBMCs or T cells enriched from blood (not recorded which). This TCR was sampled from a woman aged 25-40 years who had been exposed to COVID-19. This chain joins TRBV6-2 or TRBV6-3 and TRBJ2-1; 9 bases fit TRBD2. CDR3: CASSYGGLANEQFF. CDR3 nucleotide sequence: TGTGCCAGCAGTTACGGGGGACTAGCCAATGAGCAGTTCTTC.